These 5 T cell receptor beta chains were all obtained from the same sample, sequenced in a study of T cell responses to AZD1222 COVID-19 vaccine. Profiling relied on immunoSEQ multiplex PCR, and the TCRdb table lists in-frame clones only, not all of them. Of more than 100,000 clones listed, about 94% are singletons. Sample: peripheral blood, taken on day 0 of AZD1222 vaccination. These receptors came from an adult in good health.

V usage is TRBV24-1 and J usage is TRBJ2-4; D remains ambiguous. Trimming removed 4 bases from V and 9 bases from J, with 9 bases in between. The CDR3 totals 12 residues. Germline V CDR1 and CDR2: KGHDR, SFDVKD. The CDR3 reads CATSEYLAIQYF. CDR3 nucleotide sequence: TGTGCCACCAGTGAGTACTTGGCCATTCAGTACTTC.

This rearrangement joins TRBV4-1 to TRBJ2-3; D may be TRBD1 or TRBD2 (5 bases each). CDR1 MGHRA and CDR2 YSYEKL come from the germline V gene. The CDR3 extends over 15 amino acids. Trimming removed 3 bases at V and 2 bases at J, with 12 bases between. The CDR3 nucleotides read TGCGCCAGCAGCCAGACCGGGGCCTACACAGATACGCAGTATTTT. This sequence encodes CASSQTGAYTDTQYF.

CDR3 protein: CACDRGPPNTEAFF. The DNA of the CDR3 is TGTGCCTGTGACAGGGGGCCCCCGAACACTGAAGCTTTCTTT. The chain has TRBV30 and TRBJ1-1; TRBD1 agrees at 10 bases. The CDR3 runs 14 residues. The J segment lost 1 base and the V segment lost 6 bases, leaving 5 bases of the junction unmatched. Germline V gene lookup returns CDR1 GTSNPN and CDR2 SVGIG (reference sequence).

V and J are TRBV5-1 and TRBJ2-7, with 12 nucleotides matching TRBD1. Trimming took 2 bases from V and 5 from J; bases not matched to a gene: 5. Per the germline V gene, CDR1 is SGHRS and CDR2 is YFSETQ. The CDR3 runs to 15 residues. In nucleotides, the CDR3 is TGCGCCAGCAGCTTACCGGGACAGGGGGCGAACGAGCAGTACTTC. Protein: CASSLPGQGANEQYF.

This sequence joins TRBV7-8 and TRBJ2-2; unclear D gene. V was clipped by 0 bases and J by 5 bases, with 19 bases between them. Germline-derived CDR1 and CDR2 are SGHVS and FQNEAQ. CDR3 length equals 18 residues. DNA for the CDR3: TGTGCCAGCAGCTTAGCGGCAGGACGAAGGATCCAAACCGGGGAGCTGTTTTTT. This encodes CASSLAAGRRIQTGELFF.